The entry below gives a single T cell receptor beta chain sequence along with its context. Its specificity is not known. This sample is part of a study of cytomegalovirus exposure and HLA in healthy donors. Findings of the study overall: Certain indistinguishable V segments, among them TRBV6-2 and TRBV6-3, were excluded. In a later analysis, V- and J-gene trimming of beta chains associated with a DCLRE1C missense variant, replicated independently.

CDR1 is SNHLY, CDR2 FYNNEI, per germline. The CDR3 extends over 14 amino acids. Germline trimming cut 6 bases from V and 5 bases from J; bases unmatched to any gene: 5. Use of 60 Vbeta and 13 Jbeta primers characterized the PCR. Here immunoSEQ multiplex PCR was the method, and the copy in TCRdb shows in-frame clones only, minus some. The sample has about 140,000 clones; 70% to 80% are singletons. Source material: PBMCs. V is TRBV2 and J is TRBJ1-3; 9 nucleotides align to TRBD1. The source of this sequence is a female donor in good health and CMV-seronegative. The DNA for the CDR3 is TGTGCCAGCAGAATACAGGGGGCGAGAAACACCATATATTTT. As protein: CASRIQGARNTIYF.